The source of this T cell receptor beta chain is a study of CD8 T cells in Susac syndrome. Study-level results: It was acknowledged in the study that the number of individuals who were included in its TCR sequencing and HLA analysis was relatively small. In total CD8+ repertoires, more than 15 Susac-specific public clones were found, and CD8+ TEMRA repertoires had a few.

Comments on this clonotype: Its specificity is not known.

An amount of RNA that ranged from roughly 0.5 to 1 ug was reverse transcribed with random hexamers. immunoSEQ multiplex PCR amplified TCR beta CDR3 across 54 Vbeta, 13 Jbeta. MiXCR, applied by TCRdb to the immunoSEQ multiplex PCR reads, yields one record per CDR3 protein. The sample records tens of thousands of distinct CDR3 sequences, roughly 92% being singletons. Germline V gene sequence: CDR1 LGHNA, CDR2 YNFKEQ. Trimming left V 3 bases short and J 3 bases short, with 15 bases between. The CDR3 length is 15 residues. CD8+ and CD4+ T cells from blood underwent TCR beta sequencing. The chain carries TRBV4-2 and TRBJ2-7; unclear D gene. The sequence derives from a human donor with Susac syndrome. The source material was CD8+ T cells from PBMCs. CDR3 DNA: TGTGCCAGCAGCCAGGAAAAGGGCCAGTACTACGAGCAGTACTTC. It encodes CASSQEKGQYYEQYF.